This T cell receptor (beta chain) was retrieved from a study of blood T cell repertoires in COVID-19. The table came from immunoSEQ multiplex PCR; TCRdb's copy has only in-frame clones and leaves some out. The sample contains about 210,000 clones, about nine tenths of which appear only once. Germline loops: CDR1 LNHDA, CDR2 SQIVND (reference sequence). The CDR3 has 16 residues. The J segment lost 7 bases and the V segment lost 6 bases, leaving 8 bases of the junction unmatched. The TCR comes from a young man in a cohort exposed to, infected with or recovered from COVID-19 (not recorded which). The chain couples TRBV19 to TRBJ2-2, with 13 bases matching TRBD2. Sequenced material: PBMCs or T cells enriched from blood (not recorded which). CDR3 DNA: TGTGCCAGTAGGCCGGGACTAGCGGGAAGAGACGGGGAGCTGTTTTTT. It codes for CASRPGLAGRDGELFF.